This TCR beta chain originates from a study of shared clonotypes between healthy human individuals. General study findings and limits: Blood alone was sampled, and tissue repertoires likely differ.

This CDR3 is built from 13 residues. Replicate PCRs run on sorted subsets employed about 220 ng DNA, about 27,000 T cell genomes. Produced via immunoSEQ multiplex PCR; TCRdb's table is partial and in-frame only. The table records about 2.4 million clones, around nine tenths of them present only once. Regarding this clone: Its specificity is unknown.

Sequencing was performed on naive CD4+ T cells sorted from blood. As to subset: CD45RA+ positively selected. This sequence joins TRBV21-1 and TRBJ2-7. TRBV21-1 is a pseudogene. This TCR was recovered from a man between 18 and 29 years old in good health. The DNA for the CDR3 is TGTGCCAGCAGCATTGGGGGCCGGGGGGAGCAGTACTTC. The encoded protein is CASSIGGRGEQYF.